Described below is a single TCR beta chain sequence and its context. The data derive from a study of blood T cell repertoires in COVID-19. This CDR3 region has 13 residues. Trimming removed 2 bases from V and 2 bases from J, with 8 bases in between. In germline, CDR1 is SGHRS, CDR2 YFSETQ. Measured with immunoSEQ multiplex PCR; TCRdb has only the in-frame clones, and not every one. The profile shows 300,000 to 400,000 clones, more than 75% of them singletons. This receptor was taken from a woman in her twenties or thirties with acute COVID-19. This chain uses TRBV5-1 with TRBJ2-7, with D possibly being TRBD2 (6 bases). The sample was PBMCs or T cells enriched from blood (not recorded which). In nucleotides, the CDR3 is TGCGCCAGCAGCTTTACTAGCCCCTACGAGCAGTACTTC. This encodes CASSFTSPYEQYF. The full variable domain, rest sourced from reference TRBV5-1 and TRBJ2-7, is KAGVTQTPRYLIKTRGQQVTLSCSPISGHRSVSWYQQTPGQGLQFLFEYFSETQRNKGNFPGRFSGRQFSNSRSEMNVSTLELGDSALYLCASSFTSPYEQYFGPGTRLTVT.